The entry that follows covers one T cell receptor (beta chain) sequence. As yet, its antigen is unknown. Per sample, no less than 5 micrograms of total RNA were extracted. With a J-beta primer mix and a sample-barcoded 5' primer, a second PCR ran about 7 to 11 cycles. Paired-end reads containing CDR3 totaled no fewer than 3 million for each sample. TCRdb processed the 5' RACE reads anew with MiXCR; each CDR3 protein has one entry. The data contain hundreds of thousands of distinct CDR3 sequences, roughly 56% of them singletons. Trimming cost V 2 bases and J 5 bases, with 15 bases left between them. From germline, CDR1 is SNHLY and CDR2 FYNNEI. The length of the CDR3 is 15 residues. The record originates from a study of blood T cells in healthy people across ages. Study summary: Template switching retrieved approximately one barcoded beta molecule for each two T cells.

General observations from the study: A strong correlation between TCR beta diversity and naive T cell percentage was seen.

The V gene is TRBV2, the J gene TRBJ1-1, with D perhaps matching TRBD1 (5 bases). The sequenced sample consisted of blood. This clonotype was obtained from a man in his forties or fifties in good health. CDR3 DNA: TGTGCCAGCAGTGAATCCGGGGCCCTAGAGACTGAAGCTTTCTTT. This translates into CASSESGALETEAFF.